The 7 T cell receptor beta chains given below trace back to one sample, sequenced in a study of T cells in Graves' hyperthyroidism and ophthalmopathy. Amplified TCR beta CDR3 regions came from RNA transcripts. Initially, a first-round RT-PCR of the TCR CDR3 employed the HTBI primer set. Each CDR3 protein is one row after TCRdb ran MiXCR on the multiplex PCR reads. The repertoire holds a few hundred thousand distinct CDR3 sequences, with roughly 22% as singletons. Material: blood. These TCRs come from a woman aged 70-85 years with Graves' ophthalmopathy.

This clonotype was seen repeatedly, ten times or more. This chain joins TRBV28 and TRBJ2-5; no clear D. The CDR3 is made up of 12 amino acids. Germline V gene lookup returns CDR1 MDHEN and CDR2 SYDVKM. The V end was cut by 6 bases, the J end by 9 bases, with 14 bases between. The CDR3: CASSHEQMSQYF. The CDR3 coding sequence is TGTGCCAGCAGCCATGAACAGATGTCCCAGTACTTC.

This clonotype was detected a few times. The rearrangement uses TRBV24-1 and TRBJ2-1; no clear D. V lost 3 bases and J 5 bases, leaving 7 bases between the germline ends. Germline V gene data show CDR1 as KGHDR and CDR2 as SFDVKD. The CDR3 is 13 residues long. CDR3: CATSDQLHNEQFF. Written as DNA, the CDR3 is TGTGCCACCAGTGATCAACTTCACAATGAGCAGTTCTTC.

This clonotype was seen only a few times. The rearrangement uses TRBV11-2 and TRBJ2-1; 9 bases are a match to TRBD1. Germline CDR1 is SGHAT and CDR2 is FQNNGV. With V trimmed by 2 bases and J by 5 bases, 10 bases remained unmatched. The CDR3 is made up of 17 amino acids. In DNA, the CDR3 is TGTGCCAGCAGCTTATCTGGATCGGACAGGGGCAACAATGAGCAGTTCTTC. It is translated as CASSLSGSDRGNNEQFF.

This clonotype was counted many times. J is TRBJ2-4 and V is TRBV28; D unresolved. The CDR3 has 14 amino acids. The V end was cut by 5 bases, the J end by 4 bases, with 12 bases between. The germline CDR1 and CDR2 sequences are MDHEN and SYDVKM. The CDR3 sequence is CASSPSRSKNIQYF. CDR3 in DNA: TGTGCCAGCAGTCCCTCCAGGAGTAAAAACATTCAGTACTTC.

The V gene is TRBV12-3 or TRBV12-4, the J gene TRBJ2-1, with 11 nucleotides matching TRBD2. The CDR3 runs to 18 residues. V dropped 3 bases and J dropped 9; count of bases not matched to a gene: 16. CDR3 in amino acids: CASSFRVATSGSGSEQFF. Written as DNA, the CDR3 is TGTGCCAGCAGTTTCCGGGTCGCAACTAGCGGGAGCGGTAGTGAGCAGTTCTTC.

This clonotype was picked up a small number of times. The V gene is TRBV7-8, the J gene TRBJ2-1; TRBD2 matches 10 bases. Germline lookup yields CDR1 SGHVS and CDR2 FQNEAQ. After removal of 1 base from V and 2 bases from J, the junction contained 11 bases not matched to a gene. There are 19 residues in the CDR3. The CDR3 loop reads CASSLGASGSGRPYNEQFF. The CDR3 region has the DNA TGTGCCAGCAGCTTAGGAGCTAGCGGGAGTGGCCGACCCTACAATGAGCAGTTCTTC.

The rearrangement links TRBV7-2 to TRBJ2-1; D remains ambiguous. Germline V gives CDR1 SGHTA, CDR2 FQGNSA. There are 15 residues in the CDR3. V lost 1 base and J lost 1, with 8 bases in between. CDR3 DNA sequence: TGTGCCAGCAGCTTAGAAACGTGGTCCTACAATGAGCAGTTCTTC. Amino acid sequence: CASSLETWSYNEQFF.